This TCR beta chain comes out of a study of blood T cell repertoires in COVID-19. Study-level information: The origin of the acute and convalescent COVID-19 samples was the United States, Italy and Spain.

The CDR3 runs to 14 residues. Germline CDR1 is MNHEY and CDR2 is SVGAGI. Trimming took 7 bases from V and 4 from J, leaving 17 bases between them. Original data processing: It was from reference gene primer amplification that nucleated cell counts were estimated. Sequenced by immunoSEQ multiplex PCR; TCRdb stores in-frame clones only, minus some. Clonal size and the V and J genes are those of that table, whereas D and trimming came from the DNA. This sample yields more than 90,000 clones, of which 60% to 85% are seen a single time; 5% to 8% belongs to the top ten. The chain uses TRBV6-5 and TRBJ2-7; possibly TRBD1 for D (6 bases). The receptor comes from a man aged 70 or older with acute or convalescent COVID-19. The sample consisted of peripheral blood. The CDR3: CASISRDRRYEQYF. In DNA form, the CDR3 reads TGTGCCAGCATCTCACGAGACAGGCGTTACGAGCAGTACTTC.